This passage covers 26 T cell receptor beta chains from one sample sequenced in a study of CD8 T cells in ankylosing spondylitis. MiXCR was run by TCRdb on the 5' RACE reads, yielding one entry per CDR3 protein. The table shows 250,000 or so distinct CDR3 sequences, with over 15% occurring only once. Sequencing was carried out using blood, either unsorted or a sorted T cell fraction (not recorded which). These receptors all stem from a male donor with ankylosing spondylitis or in good health (not recorded which).

This sequence joins TRBV3-1 and TRBJ2-2; 9 positions agree with TRBD2. This CDR3 has 18 residues. The germline gives CDR1 LGHDT, CDR2 YNNKEL (reference sequence). V lost 0 bases and J lost 7; bases outside the gene matches: 12. The CDR3 DNA follows: TGTGCCAGCAGCCAAGATTGGCGGGAGGGCCAAATCAACGGGGAGCTGTTTTTT. Protein sequence: CASSQDWREGQINGELFF. Complete variable domain (other parts from reference TRBV3-1 and TRBJ2-2): DTAVSQTPKYLVTQMGNDKSIKCEQNLGHDTMYWYKQDSKKFLKIMFSYNNKELIINETVPNRFSPKSPDKAHLNLHINSLELGDSAVYFCASSQDWREGQINGELFFGEGSRLTVL.

J is TRBJ2-3 and V is TRBV7-9, with TRBD1 matching 9 bases. The V gene end was trimmed by 5 bases and the J gene end by 3 bases; junction bases not matched to a gene: 9. The CDR3 consists of 16 residues. Germline CDR1 and CDR2: SEHNR and FQNEAQ (reference sequence). The CDR3: CASSPRGQGMTDTQYF. The CDR3 bases are TGTGCCAGCAGCCCACGGGGACAGGGAATGACAGATACGCAGTATTTT.

As regards this clonotype: It may be a read error: a sequence one base away is much more abundant. This chain links TRBV25-1 with TRBJ2-7, with a possible D match to TRBD2 (7 bases). V was clipped by 3 bases and J by 5 bases, with 11 bases between them. The CDR3 length is 13 residues. CDR1 is MGHDK and CDR2 is SYGVNS in the germline V gene. The DNA for the CDR3 is TGTGCCAGCAGTGACGGGGGGCTCCACGAGCAGTACTTC. Its translation is CASSDGGLHEQYF.

This clonotype was seen ten or more times. A junction end diverges from the germline sequence, so it may reflect a read error. The chain is built from TRBV6-6 and TRBJ2-3; TRBD2 aligns across 14 bases. Germline assignment: CDR1 MNHNY and CDR2 SVGAGI (reference sequence). This CDR3 has 13 amino acids. The CDR3 here is CASSRGLAGESLF. For the CDR3, the DNA is TGTGCCAGCAGTCGGGGACTAGCGGGAGAAAGTTTATTT.

The chain recombines TRBV29-1 with TRBJ2-3, with D tentatively TRBD2 (6 bases). Deletions cut 3 bases from V and 5 bases from J, with 21 bases between. The CDR3 is 16 residues long. Germline-derived CDR1 and CDR2 are SQVTM and ANQGSEA. Here the CDR3 reads CSVDGLDHPGGDTQYF. DNA of the CDR3: TGCAGCGTTGACGGCCTGGACCACCCCGGGGGAGATACGCAGTATTTT.

Of note for this clonotype: In this CDR3 the conserved last residue, phenylalanine or tryptophan, is missing, so a read error is likely. It is unclear where the CDR3 begins or ends on the DNA, so no DNA is shown, and the CDR3 is as TCRdb lists it. This sequence joins TRBV18 and TRBJ2-5. The germline V gene encodes CDR1 KGHSH and CDR2 LQKENI. From its first to its last residue, the CDR3 has 9 amino acids. The CDR3 protein is CASSPPIVL.

The V gene is TRBV27, the J gene TRBJ1-4; D gene unclear. The CDR3 spans 13 residues. V was clipped by 6 bases and J by 3 bases, with 8 bases between them. Germline-derived CDR1 and CDR2 are MNHEY and SMNVEV (reference sequence). CDR3 coding DNA: TGTGCCAGCAGCCCCGGCGCTAATGAAAAACTGTTTTTT. Encoded protein: CASSPGANEKLFF. Using reference TRBV27 and TRBJ1-4 for the parts outside the CDR3, the full variable domain is EAQVTQNPRYLITVTGKKLTVTCSQNMNHEYMSWYRQDPGLGLRQIYYSMNVEVTDKGDVPEGYKVSRKEKRNFPLILESPSPNQTSLYFCASSPGANEKLFFGSGTQLSVL.

This sequence joins TRBV7-9 and TRBJ2-7, with 14 bases that match TRBD2. The CDR3 runs to 16 residues. Trimming removed 4 bases from V and 0 bases from J; junction bases left unmatched: 2. The germline V gene encodes CDR1 SEHNR and CDR2 FQNEAQ (reference sequence). CDR3 protein: CASSSGLAGDSYEQYF. The CDR3 region has the DNA TGTGCCAGCAGCTCGGGACTAGCGGGAGACTCCTACGAGCAGTACTTC. Looking up the rest from reference TRBV7-9 and TRBJ2-7 gives the full variable domain: DTGVSQNPRHKITKRGQNVTFRCDPISEHNRLYWYRQTLGQGPEFLTYFQNEAQLEKSRLLSDRFSAERPKGSFSTLEIQRTEQGDSAMYLCASSSGLAGDSYEQYFGPGTRLTVT.

The rearrangement links TRBV19 to TRBJ2-7; 8 bases map to TRBD1. This CDR3 is 16 amino acids long. The V gene's germline CDR1 is LNHDA and CDR2 SQIVND (reference sequence). The ends lost 5 bases at V and 4 bases at J; junction bases unmatched: 13. For the CDR3, the DNA is TGTGCCAGTAGTTTAACCGGGACAGGACCAGCTTACGAGCAGTACTTC. This sequence encodes CASSLTGTGPAYEQYF.

In its sample, this clonotype was seen many times. J is TRBJ1-6 and V is TRBV5-1; D is unclear. CDR1 and CDR2 (germline): SGHRS, YFSETQ. V gave up 0 bases and J gave up 7 bases, with 14 bases separating them. The CDR3 is 16 residues long. The CDR3 DNA follows: TGCGCCAGCAGCTTGGATGGGAGAACCTTAAATTCACCCCTCCACTTT. Translated, it gives CASSLDGRTLNSPLHF.

The rearrangement joins TRBV4-1 to TRBJ2-7, with D maybe TRBD1 (7 bases). V was shortened by 4 bases and J by 3 bases, with 13 bases between the two germline ends. Germline CDR1 MGHRA, CDR2 YSYEKL. The CDR3 is 14 residues long. CDR3 sequence: CASSRSGGHYEQYF. As DNA, the CDR3 is TGCGCCAGCAGCCGGTCAGGGGGGCACTACGAGCAGTACTTC.

This clonotype was detected a few times. The CDR3 region is CASSPEGREASYEQYF. In nucleotides, the CDR3 is TGTGCCAGCAGCCCCGAGGGGCGGGAGGCCTCCTACGAGCAGTACTTC. This chain uses TRBV7-9 with TRBJ2-7; 8 nucleotides align to TRBD2. CDR1 is SEHNR, CDR2 FQNEAQ, per germline (reference sequence). This CDR3 has 16 amino acids. J was trimmed by 0 bases and V by 5 bases; bases with no gene match: 9.

This clonotype has just a few counts. The chain is built from TRBV29-1 and TRBJ2-6, with D perhaps matching TRBD1 or TRBD2 (5 bases each). CDR1 and CDR2 (germline): SQVTM, ANQGSEA. This CDR3 contains 18 residues. V was pared by 0 bases and J by 2 bases, with 17 bases between. The CDR3 sequence is CSVEDLQSGPPGANVLTF. The CDR3 bases are TGCAGCGTTGAAGATCTTCAATCGGGGCCTCCTGGGGCCAACGTCCTGACTTTC.

This clonotype has only a few counts. The chain combines TRBV15 with TRBJ2-1; 9 nucleotides line up with TRBD2. CDR3 length: 16 residues. Germline loops: CDR1 LNHNV, CDR2 YYDKDF (reference sequence). Trimming at V came to 5 bases and at J to 3 bases, leaving 8 bases not matched to a gene. CDR3 residues: CATSGTYSGSYNEQFF. The CDR3 coding sequence is TGTGCCACCAGCGGAACCTATAGCGGGAGCTACAATGAGCAGTTCTTC. The complete variable domain, with remaining parts taken from reference TRBV15 and TRBJ2-1, reads DAMVIQNPRYQVTQFGKPVTLSCSQTLNHNVMYWYQQKSSQAPKLLFHYYDKDFNNEADTPDNFQSRRPNTSFCFLDIRSPGLGDTAMYLCATSGTYSGSYNEQFFGPGTRLTVL.

This chain connects TRBV21-1 to TRBJ1-1. TRBV21-1 is tagged as a pseudogene. CDR3 length: 11 amino acids. The CDR3, as DNA: TGTGCCAGCAGCAAAGAGGGTGAAGCTTTCTTT. The encoded protein is CASSKEGEAFF.

This chain joins TRBV2 and TRBJ2-7; 7 positions match TRBD2. V was pared by 1 base and J by 3 bases, with 3 bases of the junction left unmatched. Germline CDR1 SNHLY, CDR2 FYNNEI. This CDR3 has 14 amino acids. The CDR3 is CASSEERGDYEQYF. The CDR3 DNA reads TGTGCCAGCAGTGAAGAGCGGGGAGACTACGAGCAGTACTTC.

The chain employs TRBV3-1 and TRBJ2-7, with TRBD2 matching over 13 bases. The junction had 1 base not matched to a gene; V was cut back by 2 bases and J by 3 bases. There are 15 residues in the CDR3. Germline V gene sequence: CDR1 LGHDT, CDR2 YNNKEL (reference sequence). The CDR3 DNA sequence: TGTGCCAGCAGCCAATGGACTAGCGGGGGCTACGAGCAGTACTTC. Translating gives CASSQWTSGGYEQYF.

This chain joins TRBV20-1 and TRBJ2-7; D unclear. V was shortened by 5 bases and J by 4 bases, with 18 bases between the two germline ends. The germline V gene encodes CDR1 DFQATT and CDR2 SNEGSKA (reference sequence). This CDR3 region has 14 residues. The CDR3 loop is CSAPGGIGIYEQYF. CDR3 coding DNA: TGCAGTGCTCCAGGTGGGATAGGAATATACGAGCAGTACTTC.

Only a few counts were recorded for this clonotype. This chain links TRBV5-4 with TRBJ2-1, with TRBD2 matching over 8 bases. This CDR3 is 15 amino acids long. CDR1 SGHNT and CDR2 YYREEE come from the germline V gene (reference sequence). V trimming: 4 bases; J trimming: 2 bases; junction bases outside the gene matches: 5. In nucleotides, the CDR3 is TGTGCCAGCAGCGGGAGCGGGAGTCCCTACAATGAGCAGTTCTTC. This codes for CASSGSGSPYNEQFF.

Many counts were recorded for this clonotype. The rearrangement joins TRBV24-1 to TRBJ1-3; TRBD1 matches 10 bases. With V trimmed by 4 bases and J by 2 bases, 7 bases remained unmatched. The CDR3 has 17 residues. CDR1 and CDR2 from the germline V gene are KGHDR and SFDVKD. CDR3: CATSEGPGQGTGNTIYF. Here the CDR3 DNA reads TGTGCCACCAGTGAGGGCCCGGGACAGGGGACTGGAAACACCATATATTTT.

Points on this clonotype: The junction does not match germline at one end; this may be a read error. This chain uses TRBV27 with TRBJ2-5; TRBD2 aligns across 10 bases. The CDR3 is 16 amino acids. Germline lookup yields CDR1 MNHEY and CDR2 SMNVEV (reference sequence). CDR3 sequence reads: CASSPVMTSGRETQYF. In nucleotides, the CDR3 is TGTGCCAGCAGCCCCGTAATGACTAGCGGGCGAGAGACCCAGTATTTC.

This clonotype was recorded a few times. The chain has TRBV4-1 and TRBJ2-3; weak D call: TRBD1 (6 bases). Germline-derived CDR1 and CDR2 are MGHRA and YSYEKL. The CDR3 contains 14 residues. Trimming removed 1 base at V and 5 bases at J, with 10 bases between. CDR3 DNA sequence: TGCGCCAGCAGCCAAGTCAGGGGCAGAGATACGCAGTATTTT. As protein: CASSQVRGRDTQYF.

With respect to this clonotype: This clone may be a read error of a much larger clone one base away. The chain uses TRBV7-3 and TRBJ2-3; D is ambiguous. Germline V lookup: CDR1 SGHTA, CDR2 FQGTGA. The CDR3 has 13 amino acids. The chain's CDR3 is CASSSGTTDSQYF. CDR3 in DNA: TGTGCCAGCAGCTCCGGCACCACAGATTCGCAGTATTTT.

This clonotype turned up a few times. J is TRBJ2-1 and V is TRBV29-1; 7 bases are a match to TRBD2. CDR3 length: 15 amino acids. Germline V gene lookup returns CDR1 SQVTM and CDR2 ANQGSEA. Trimming cost V 7 bases and J 1 base; bases outside gene matches: 10. The CDR3 loop is CSAQAGRESYNEQFF. CDR3 sequence (DNA): TGCAGCGCCCAGGCAGGGAGGGAATCCTACAATGAGCAGTTCTTC.

This chain joins TRBV6-2 or TRBV6-3 and TRBJ2-7, with 10 bases lining up with TRBD2. This CDR3 comprises 20 residues. Germline lookup yields CDR1 MNHEY and CDR2 SVGEGT. Trimming at V came to 5 bases and at J to 3 bases, leaving 22 bases not matched to a gene. In DNA form, the CDR3 reads TGTGCCAGCAGTCGCCCGGACAGGACAACTGGACTAGCGGAGAACTACGAGCAGTACTTC. Its protein product is CASSRPDRTTGLAENYEQYF.

This clonotype was observed a few times. The V and J genes are TRBV12-3 or TRBV12-4 and TRBJ2-5, with 10 positions matching TRBD1. The CDR3 consists of 16 residues. Losses at the gene ends were 4 bases for V and 4 bases for J; bases not matched to a gene: 9. The chain's CDR3 is CASSSPGQGSRETQYF. The CDR3 bases are TGTGCCAGCAGTTCCCCGGGACAGGGGAGTCGAGAGACCCAGTACTTC.